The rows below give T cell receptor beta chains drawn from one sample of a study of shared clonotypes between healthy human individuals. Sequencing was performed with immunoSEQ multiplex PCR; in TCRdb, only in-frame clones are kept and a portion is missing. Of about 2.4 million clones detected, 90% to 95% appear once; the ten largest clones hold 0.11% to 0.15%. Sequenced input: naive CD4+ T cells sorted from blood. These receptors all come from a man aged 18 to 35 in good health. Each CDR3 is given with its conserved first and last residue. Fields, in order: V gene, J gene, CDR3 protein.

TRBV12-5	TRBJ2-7	CASAPLTYEQYF
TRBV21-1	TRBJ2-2	CASSKALWGPNTGELFF
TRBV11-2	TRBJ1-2	CASSLGFGGSARDGYTF
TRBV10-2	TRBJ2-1	CASSYWGSDEQFF
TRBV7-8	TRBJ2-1	CASSLPAREQFF
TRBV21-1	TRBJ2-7	CASSKGKGPVSYEQYF
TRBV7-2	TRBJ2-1	CASSLRRTDLGNEQFF
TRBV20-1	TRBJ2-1	CSASLRDEQFF
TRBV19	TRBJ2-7	CASSIRGPSGSYEQYF
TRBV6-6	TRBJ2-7	CASSSPGTSGHEQYF
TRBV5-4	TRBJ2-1	CASSVAGGLTYNEQFF
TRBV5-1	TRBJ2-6	CASSSLAGSSGANVLTF
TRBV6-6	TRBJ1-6	CASSFSTGYSSPLHF
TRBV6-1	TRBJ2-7	CASSEAGASREQYF
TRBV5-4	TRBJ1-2	CASSLIARGGGYGYTF
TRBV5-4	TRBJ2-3	CASSVDRGTDTQYF
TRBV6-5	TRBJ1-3	CATTGGGNTIYF
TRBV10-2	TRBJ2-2	CASRREFLAGELFF
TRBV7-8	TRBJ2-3	CASSIGEIRNTQYF
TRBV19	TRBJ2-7	CASSIDGNGRYF
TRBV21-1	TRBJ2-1	CASSKSLSHRFF
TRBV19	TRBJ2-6	CASIDWSGANVLTF
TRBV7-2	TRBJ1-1	CASSPELNTEAFF
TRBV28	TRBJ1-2	CASSTPYGYTF
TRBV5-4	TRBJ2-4	CASSPGLAGGLAKNIQYF
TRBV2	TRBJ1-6	CASSGTFYNSPLHF
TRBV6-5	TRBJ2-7	CASSYSASEQYF
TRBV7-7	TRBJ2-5	CASSPGGTRETQYF
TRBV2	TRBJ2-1	CASIEAGSYNEQFF
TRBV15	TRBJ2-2	CATSRDFSPGELFF
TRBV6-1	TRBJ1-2	CASSATGTFYGYTF
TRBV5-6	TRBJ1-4	CASSLGRRGRGEKLFF
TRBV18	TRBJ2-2	CASSPSGGTTGELFF
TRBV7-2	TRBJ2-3	CASSLAGAEDTQYF
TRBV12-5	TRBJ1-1	CASGLVSKGTGGGVGYTEAFF
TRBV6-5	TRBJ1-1	CASKRNTEAFF
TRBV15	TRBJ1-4	CATSSGDRGREKLFF
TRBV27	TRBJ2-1	CASSSRTGGYNEQFF
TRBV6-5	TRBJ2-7	CASSRGQGNEQYF
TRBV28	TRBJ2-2	CASSLSAGVNTGELFF
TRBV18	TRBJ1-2	CASSPGQTDYGYTF
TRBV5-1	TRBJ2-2	CASSVGLAAGELFF
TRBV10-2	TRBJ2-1	CASSPGTSGTMGQFF
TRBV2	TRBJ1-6	CASSVLGKNSPLHF
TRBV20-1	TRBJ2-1	CSARKNNEQFF
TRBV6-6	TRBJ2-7	CASSGPGQGLYEQYF
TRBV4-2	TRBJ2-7	CASSQGSSGQGVYEQYF